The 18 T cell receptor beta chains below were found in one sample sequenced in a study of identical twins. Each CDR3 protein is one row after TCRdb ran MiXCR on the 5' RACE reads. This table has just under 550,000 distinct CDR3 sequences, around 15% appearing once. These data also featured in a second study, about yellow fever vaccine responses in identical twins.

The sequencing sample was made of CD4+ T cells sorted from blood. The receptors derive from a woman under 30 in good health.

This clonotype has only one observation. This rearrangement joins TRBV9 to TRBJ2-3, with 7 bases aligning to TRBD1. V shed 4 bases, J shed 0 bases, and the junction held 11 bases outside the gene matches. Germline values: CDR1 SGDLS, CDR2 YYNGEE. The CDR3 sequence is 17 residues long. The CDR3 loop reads CASSFTPGQISTDTQYF. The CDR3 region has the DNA TGTGCCAGCAGCTTCACCCCGGGACAGATTAGCACAGATACGCAGTATTTT. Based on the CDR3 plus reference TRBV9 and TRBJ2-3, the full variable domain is DSGVTQTPKHLITATGQRVTLRCSPRSGDLSVYWYQQSLDQGLQFLIQYYNGEERAKGNILERFSAQQFPDLHSELNLSSLELGDSALYFCASSFTPGQISTDTQYFGPGTRLTVL.

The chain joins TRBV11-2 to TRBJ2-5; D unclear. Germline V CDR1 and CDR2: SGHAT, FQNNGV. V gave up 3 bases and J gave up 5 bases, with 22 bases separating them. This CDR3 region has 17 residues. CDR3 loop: CASSFVRALNDLETQYF. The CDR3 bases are TGTGCCAGCAGCTTTGTTCGGGCCCTAAATGATCTGGAGACCCAGTACTTC.

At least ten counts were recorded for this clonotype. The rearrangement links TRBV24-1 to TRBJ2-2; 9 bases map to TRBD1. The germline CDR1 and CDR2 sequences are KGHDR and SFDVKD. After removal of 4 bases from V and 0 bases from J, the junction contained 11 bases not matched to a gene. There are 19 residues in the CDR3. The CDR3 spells CATSDPGQGHQTNTGELFF. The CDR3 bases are TGTGCCACCAGTGACCCGGGACAGGGCCACCAAACGAACACCGGGGAGCTGTTTTTT.

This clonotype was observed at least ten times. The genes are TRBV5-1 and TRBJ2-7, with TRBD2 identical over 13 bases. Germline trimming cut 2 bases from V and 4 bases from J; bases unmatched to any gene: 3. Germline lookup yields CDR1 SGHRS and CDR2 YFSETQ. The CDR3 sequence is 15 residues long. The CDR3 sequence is CASSFGLAGEYEQYV. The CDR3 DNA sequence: TGCGCCAGCAGCTTTGGACTAGCGGGGGAGTACGAGCAGTACGTC.

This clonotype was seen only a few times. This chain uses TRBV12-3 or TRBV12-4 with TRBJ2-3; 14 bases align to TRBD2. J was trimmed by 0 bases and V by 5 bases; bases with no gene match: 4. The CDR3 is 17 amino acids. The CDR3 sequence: CASSRGLAGGSTDTQYF. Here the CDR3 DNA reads TGTGCCAGCAGTCGCGGACTAGCGGGGGGAAGCACAGATACGCAGTATTTT.

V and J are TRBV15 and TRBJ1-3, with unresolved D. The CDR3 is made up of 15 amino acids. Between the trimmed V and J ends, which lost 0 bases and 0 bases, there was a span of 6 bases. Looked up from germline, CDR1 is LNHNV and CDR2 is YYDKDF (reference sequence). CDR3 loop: CATSRERDSGNTIYF. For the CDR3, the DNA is TGTGCCACCAGCAGAGAACGGGACTCTGGAAACACCATATATTTT.

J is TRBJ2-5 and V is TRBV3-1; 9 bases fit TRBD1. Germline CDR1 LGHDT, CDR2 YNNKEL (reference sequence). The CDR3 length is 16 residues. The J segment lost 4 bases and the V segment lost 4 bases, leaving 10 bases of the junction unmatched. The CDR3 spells CASSPTRLDRGETQYF. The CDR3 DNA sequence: TGTGCCAGCAGCCCCACCAGACTGGACAGGGGAGAGACCCAGTACTTC.

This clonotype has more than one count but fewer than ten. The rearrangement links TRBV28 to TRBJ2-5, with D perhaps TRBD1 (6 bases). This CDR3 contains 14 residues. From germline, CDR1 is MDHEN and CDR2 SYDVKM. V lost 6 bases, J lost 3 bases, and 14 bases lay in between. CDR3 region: CASSNRVGEETQYF. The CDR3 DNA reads TGTGCCAGCAGCAACAGGGTTGGAGAAGAGACCCAGTACTTC.

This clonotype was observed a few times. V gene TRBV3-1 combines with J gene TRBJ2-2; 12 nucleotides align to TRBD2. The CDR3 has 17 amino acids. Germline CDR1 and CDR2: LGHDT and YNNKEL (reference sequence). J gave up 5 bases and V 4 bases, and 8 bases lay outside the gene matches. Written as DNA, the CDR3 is TGTGCCAGCAGCCCAAGGTCGACTAGCGGGGGTACCGGGGAGCTGTTTTTT. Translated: CASSPRSTSGGTGELFF.

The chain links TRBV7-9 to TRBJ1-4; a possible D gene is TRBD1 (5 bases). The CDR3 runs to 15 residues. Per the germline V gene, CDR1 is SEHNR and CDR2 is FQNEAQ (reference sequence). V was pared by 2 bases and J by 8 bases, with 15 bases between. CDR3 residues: CASSLSGQGGEKLFF. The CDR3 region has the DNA TGTGCCAGCAGCTTATCGGGTCAGGGCGGCGAAAAACTGTTTTTT.

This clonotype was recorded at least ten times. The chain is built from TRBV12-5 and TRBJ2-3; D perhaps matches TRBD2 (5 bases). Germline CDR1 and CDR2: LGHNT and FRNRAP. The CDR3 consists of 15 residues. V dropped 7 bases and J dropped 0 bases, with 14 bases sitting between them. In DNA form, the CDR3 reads TGTGCTAGTGCCCAAGCGGCCACTAGCACAGATACGCAGTATTTT. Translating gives CASAQAATSTDTQYF.

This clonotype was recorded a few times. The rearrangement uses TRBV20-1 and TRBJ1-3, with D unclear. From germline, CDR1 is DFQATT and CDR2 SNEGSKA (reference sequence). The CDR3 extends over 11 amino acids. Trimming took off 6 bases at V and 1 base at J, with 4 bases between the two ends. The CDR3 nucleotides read TGCAGTGCCCATTCTGGAAACACCATATATTTT. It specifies CSAHSGNTIYF.

In DNA form, the CDR3 reads TGCAGTGCTAGCGGGACAGGGGGATACTACGAGCAGTACTTC. Its protein product is CSASGTGGYYEQYF. The chain couples TRBV20-1 to TRBJ2-7; 11 bases align to TRBD1. CDR1 and CDR2 from the germline V gene are DFQATT and SNEGSKA (reference sequence). V shed 3 bases and J 3 bases; nucleotides not matched to a gene: 4. There are 14 residues in the CDR3.

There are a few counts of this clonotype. CDR3 sequence: CASSPFTHEQYF. The CDR3 coding sequence is TGTGCCAGCAGCCCCTTCACCCACGAGCAGTACTTC. The chain carries TRBV11-1 and TRBJ2-7; D is undetermined. In germline, CDR1 is SGHAT, CDR2 FQDESV (reference sequence). This CDR3 spans 12 amino acids. Trimming took 5 bases from V and 5 from J, leaving 10 bases between them.

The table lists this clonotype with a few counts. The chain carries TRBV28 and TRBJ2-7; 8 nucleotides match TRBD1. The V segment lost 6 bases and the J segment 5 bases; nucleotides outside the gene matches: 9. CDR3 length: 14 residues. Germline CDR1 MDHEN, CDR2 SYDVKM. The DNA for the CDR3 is TGTGCCAGCAGACCGGGACAGGCGGGGAACGAGCAGTACTTC. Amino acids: CASRPGQAGNEQYF.

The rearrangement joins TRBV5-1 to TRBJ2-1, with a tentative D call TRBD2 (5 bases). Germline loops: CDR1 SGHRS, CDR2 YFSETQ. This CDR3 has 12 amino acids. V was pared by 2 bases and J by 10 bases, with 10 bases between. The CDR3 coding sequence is TGCGCCAGCAGCTTTAGAGGGAGAGAGCAGTTCTTC. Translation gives CASSFRGREQFF.

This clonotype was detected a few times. The CDR3 protein is CASTLNGGEYPTEAFF. The CDR3 nucleotides read TGTGCCAGCACCTTAAACGGGGGCGAATATCCCACTGAAGCTTTCTTT. The chain couples TRBV5-5 to TRBJ1-1; possibly TRBD1 for D (6 bases). The CDR3 has 16 residues. V was pared by 6 bases and J by 4 bases, with 22 bases between. From germline, CDR1 is SGHKS and CDR2 YYEKEE (reference sequence).

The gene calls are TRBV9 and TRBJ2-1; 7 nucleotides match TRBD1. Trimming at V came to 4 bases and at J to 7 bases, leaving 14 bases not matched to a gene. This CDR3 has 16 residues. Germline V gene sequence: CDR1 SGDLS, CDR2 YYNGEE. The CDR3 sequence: CASSPPERSGQNEQFF. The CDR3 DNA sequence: TGTGCCAGCAGCCCCCCCGAAAGGTCGGGACAGAATGAGCAGTTCTTC.